What follows is one TCR beta chain and its context. Its antigen is not identified. The data stem from a study of OX40 agonist ivuxolimab in advanced cancers. Overall study results and limits: At 0.1 to 3.0 mg/kg, clonal expansion of CD4+ and CD8+ blood T cells had occurred by week 6.

The CDR3 runs 16 residues. Germline V gene lookup returns CDR1 SGHRS and CDR2 YFSETQ. Trimming took off 1 base at V and 0 bases at J, with 8 bases between the two ends. The repertoire was sequenced with immunoSEQ multiplex PCR; TCRdb's copy has only in-frame clones and lacks some. Here the sample spans 30,000 to 35,000 clones, over 60% being singletons. This clonotype was obtained from an adult with an advanced solid tumor such as melanoma, head and neck, liver or kidney cancer. The sequences come from CD4+ or CD8+ T cells sorted from blood, collected in a trial of the OX40 agonist ivuxolimab. The V and J genes are TRBV5-1 and TRBJ2-6; D call uncertain. The CDR3 here is CASSLLGNSGANVLTF. The CDR3 DNA is TGCGCCAGCAGCTTGTTAGGGAACTCTGGGGCCAACGTCCTGACTTTC.